One and the same sample provided the 14 T cell receptor beta chains below, sequenced in a study of PD-L1 blockade in urothelial cancer. Only in-frame clones appear in the TCRdb table, and some are missing; sequencing was by immunoSEQ multiplex PCR. The table records 70,000 to 90,000 clones, 85% to 90% of them present only once. Specified time point: pretreatment peripheral blood. Sequenced here: PBMCs, sampled around atezolizumab (anti-PD-L1) treatment. These receptors were collected from a man between 60 and 75 years old with urothelial cancer.

V and J are TRBV2 and TRBJ2-2; D might be TRBD2 (6 bases). The V end was cut by 10 bases, the J end by 0 bases, with 15 bases between. Germline V gives CDR1 SNHLY, CDR2 FYNNEI. The CDR3 is made up of 15 amino acids. The CDR3 region has the DNA TGTGCCACCGCTGTGGAGCGGGCGAACACCGGGGAGCTGTTTTTT. Amino acids: CATAVERANTGELFF.

This clone was seen a few times. The rearrangement links TRBV18 to TRBJ2-7; TRBD2 is a possible D gene (6 bases). CDR1 and CDR2 (germline): KGHSH, LQKENI. The CDR3 totals 14 residues. V lost 6 bases and J 2 bases, leaving 14 bases between the germline ends. In DNA form, the CDR3 reads TGTGCCAGCTCGACAGCGGGCACGACCTACGAGCAGTACTTC. Amino acids: CASSTAGTTYEQYF.

The chain carries TRBV6-1 and TRBJ1-5; 7 bases are a match to TRBD1. CDR1 is MNHNS, CDR2 SASEGT, per germline. The CDR3 runs to 16 residues. Trimming cost V 4 bases and J 3 bases; bases outside gene matches: 9. CDR3 residues: CASSAFPGQSNQPQHF. CDR3 DNA sequence: TGTGCCAGCAGTGCCTTCCCGGGACAGTCCAATCAGCCCCAGCATTTT.

This clone has a single count. The genes are TRBV5-1 and TRBJ2-7; 9 nucleotides align to TRBD1. V shed 6 bases and J 6 bases; nucleotides not matched to a gene: 22. This CDR3 has 18 residues. Germline values: CDR1 SGHRS, CDR2 YFSETQ. For the CDR3, the DNA is TGCGCCAGCATGGTCGAACCCCCCGGGACAGGGTTTTTCGGCGAGCAGTACTTC. It yields the protein CASMVEPPGTGFFGEQYF.

This clone was seen a single time. This rearrangement joins TRBV7-9 to TRBJ2-7; 10 bases fit TRBD1. Germline CDR1 and CDR2: SEHNR and FQNEAQ (reference sequence). V was clipped by 1 base and J by 5 bases; unmatched bases: 5. This CDR3 spans 15 amino acids. In DNA form, the CDR3 reads TGTGCCAGCAGCTTAGGACAGGGGGCTACCCACGAGCAGTACTTC. Translating gives CASSLGQGATHEQYF.

This clone was counted a few times. The chain combines TRBV15 with TRBJ2-7, with 9 bases lining up with TRBD1. J gave up 6 bases and V 1 base, and 10 bases lay outside the gene matches. The CDR3 has 16 amino acids. The germline CDR1 and CDR2 sequences are LNHNV and YYDKDF (reference sequence). CDR3 sequence (DNA): TGTGCCACCAGCAGAGGACGGGACAGGGCGACGGGCGAGCAGTACTTC. It specifies CATSRGRDRATGEQYF.

V is TRBV2 and J is TRBJ1-5; unclear D gene. The CDR3 contains 15 residues. V dropped 7 bases and J dropped 0 bases, with 13 bases sitting between them. Per germline, CDR1 SNHLY and CDR2 FYNNEI. The CDR3 DNA sequence: TGTGCCAGCAATCCCCAGGCATTTAGCAATCAGCCCCAGCATTTT. The encoded protein is CASNPQAFSNQPQHF.

The rearrangement joins TRBV5-1 to TRBJ2-1; 8 nucleotides match TRBD2. Germline-derived CDR1 and CDR2 are SGHRS and YFSETQ. The junction had 6 bases not matched to a gene; V was cut back by 1 base and J by 6 bases. This CDR3 region has 15 residues. For the CDR3, the DNA is TGCGCCAGCAGCTTGTCCCAGCGGGGGAGCAATGAGCAGTTCTTC. Amino acid sequence: CASSLSQRGSNEQFF.

The chain has TRBV6-5 and TRBJ1-1; 7 bases match TRBD1. V dropped 5 bases and J dropped 5; count of bases not matched to a gene: 5. This CDR3 is built from 13 residues. The germline gives CDR1 MNHEY, CDR2 SVGAGI. The CDR3 nucleotides are TGTGCCAGCAGTAAAACAGGGGAGACTGAAGCTTTCTTT. Translating gives CASSKTGETEAFF.

The chain recombines TRBV28 with TRBJ2-5, with 11 bases lining up with TRBD2. This CDR3 has 16 residues. Germline CDR1 is MDHEN and CDR2 is SYDVKM. The junction had 6 bases not matched to a gene; V was cut back by 5 bases and J by 1 base. The CDR3 sequence: CASSPWTSGFQETQYF. The CDR3 nucleotides are TGTGCCAGCAGTCCCTGGACTAGCGGGTTCCAAGAGACCCAGTACTTC.

Turning to this clone: Sequence at one end of the junction differs from germline and may be a read error. The chain has TRBV7-7 and TRBJ2-2; possibly TRBD2 for D (5 bases). The CDR3 is 15 amino acids. The V gene's germline CDR1 is SSHAT and CDR2 FNYEAQ (reference sequence). The CDR3 DNA reads TGTGCTAGCAGCTTAGTGGTTCCGGGGAACGGGGAGCTGTTTTTT. This encodes CASSLVVPGNGELFF.

This sequence joins TRBV5-6 and TRBJ2-1; maybe TRBD2 (5 bases). The CDR3 has 15 residues. Germline lookup yields CDR1 SGHDT and CDR2 YYEEEE. V lost 0 bases and J lost 7, with 14 bases in between. Written as DNA, the CDR3 is TGTGCCAGCAGCTTGGTACGGGGTCGAGATAATGAGCAGTTCTTC. Translation gives CASSLVRGRDNEQFF. Combining the CDR3 with reference TRBV5-6 and TRBJ2-1 gives the whole variable domain DAGVTQSPTHLIKTRGQQVTLRCSPKSGHDTVSWYQQALGQGPQFIFQYYEEEERQRGNFPDRFSGHQFPNYSSELNVNALLLGDSALYLCASSLVRGRDNEQFFGPGTRLTVL.

The chain carries TRBV5-1 and TRBJ1-1, with TRBD1 identical over 8 bases. V dropped 3 bases and J dropped 3; count of bases not matched to a gene: 7. The germline CDR1 and CDR2 sequences are SGHRS and YFSETQ. This CDR3 has 15 residues. In DNA, the CDR3 is TGCGCCAGCAGCTATCTCGCGACAGGGGACACTGAAGCTTTCTTT. Translated: CASSYLATGDTEAFF.

This chain uses TRBV6-5 with TRBJ1-3; D may be TRBD1 (5 bases). Trimming removed 4 bases at V and 0 bases at J, with 13 bases between. The CDR3 totals 16 residues. Germline V lookup: CDR1 MNHEY, CDR2 SVGAGI. CDR3 DNA: TGTGCCAGCAGTTTACGCGCGACAGTCTCTGGAAACACCATATATTTT. Translating it yields CASSLRATVSGNTIYF.